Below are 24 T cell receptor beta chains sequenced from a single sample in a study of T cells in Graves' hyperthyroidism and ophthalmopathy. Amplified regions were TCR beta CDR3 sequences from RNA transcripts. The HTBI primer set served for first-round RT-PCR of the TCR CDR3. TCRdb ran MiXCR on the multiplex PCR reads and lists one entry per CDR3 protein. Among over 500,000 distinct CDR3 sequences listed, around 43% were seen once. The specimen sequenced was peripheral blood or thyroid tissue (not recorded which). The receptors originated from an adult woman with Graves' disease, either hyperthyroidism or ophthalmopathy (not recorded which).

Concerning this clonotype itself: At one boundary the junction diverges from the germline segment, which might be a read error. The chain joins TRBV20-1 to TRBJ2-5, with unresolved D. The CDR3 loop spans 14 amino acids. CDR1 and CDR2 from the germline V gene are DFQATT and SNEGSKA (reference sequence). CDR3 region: CSASTQRSQETQYF. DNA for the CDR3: TGCAGCGCTAGTACTCAGAGGTCCCAAGAGACCCAGTACTTC.

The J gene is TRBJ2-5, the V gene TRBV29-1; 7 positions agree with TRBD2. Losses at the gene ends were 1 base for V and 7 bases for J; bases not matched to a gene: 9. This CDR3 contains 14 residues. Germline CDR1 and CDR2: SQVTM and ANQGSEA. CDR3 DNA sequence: TGCAGCGTTGAAGTGGGAGGGCGGGGCGGGACCCAGTACTTC. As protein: CSVEVGGRGGTQYF.

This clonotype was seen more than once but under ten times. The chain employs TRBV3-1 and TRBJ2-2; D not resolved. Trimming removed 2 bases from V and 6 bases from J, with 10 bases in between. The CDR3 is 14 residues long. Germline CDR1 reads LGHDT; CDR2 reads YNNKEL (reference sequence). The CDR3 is CASSQYPGPGELFF. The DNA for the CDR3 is TGTGCCAGCAGCCAATACCCAGGTCCCGGGGAGCTGTTTTTT. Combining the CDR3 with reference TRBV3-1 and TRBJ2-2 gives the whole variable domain DTAVSQTPKYLVTQMGNDKSIKCEQNLGHDTMYWYKQDSKKFLKIMFSYNNKELIINETVPNRFSPKSPDKAHLNLHINSLELGDSAVYFCASSQYPGPGELFFGEGSRLTVL.

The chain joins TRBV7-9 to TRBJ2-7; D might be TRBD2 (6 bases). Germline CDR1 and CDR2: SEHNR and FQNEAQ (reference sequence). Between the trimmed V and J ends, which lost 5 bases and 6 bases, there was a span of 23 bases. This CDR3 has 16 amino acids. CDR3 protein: CASSPPATGRVGEQYF. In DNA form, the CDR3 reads TGTGCCAGCAGCCCTCCGGCGACCGGGAGAGTGGGCGAGCAGTACTTC.

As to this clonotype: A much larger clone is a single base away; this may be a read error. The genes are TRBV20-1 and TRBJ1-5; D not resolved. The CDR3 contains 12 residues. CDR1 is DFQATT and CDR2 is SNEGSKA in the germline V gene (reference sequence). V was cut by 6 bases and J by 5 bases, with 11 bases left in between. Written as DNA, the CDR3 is TGCAGTGCAAAATCAGGAGATCAGCCCCAGCATTTT. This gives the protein CSAKSGDQPQHF.

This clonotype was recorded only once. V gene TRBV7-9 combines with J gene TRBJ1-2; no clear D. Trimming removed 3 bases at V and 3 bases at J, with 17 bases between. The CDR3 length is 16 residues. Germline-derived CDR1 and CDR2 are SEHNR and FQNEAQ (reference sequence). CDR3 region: CASSLGRADSYYGYTF. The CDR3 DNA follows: TGTGCCAGCAGCTTGGGGAGAGCGGACTCCTACTATGGCTACACCTTC. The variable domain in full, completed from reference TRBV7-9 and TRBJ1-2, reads DTGVSQNPRHKITKRGQNVTFRCDPISEHNRLYWYRQTLGQGPEFLTYFQNEAQLEKSRLLSDRFSAERPKGSFSTLEIQRTEQGDSAMYLCASSLGRADSYYGYTFGSGTRLTVV.

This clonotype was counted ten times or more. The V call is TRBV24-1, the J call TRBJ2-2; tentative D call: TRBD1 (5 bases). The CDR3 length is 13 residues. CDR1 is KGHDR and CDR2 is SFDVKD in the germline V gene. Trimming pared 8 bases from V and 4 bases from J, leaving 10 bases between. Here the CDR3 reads CATTDRFTGELFF. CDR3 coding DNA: TGTGCCACCACCGACAGATTCACCGGGGAGCTGTTTTTT.

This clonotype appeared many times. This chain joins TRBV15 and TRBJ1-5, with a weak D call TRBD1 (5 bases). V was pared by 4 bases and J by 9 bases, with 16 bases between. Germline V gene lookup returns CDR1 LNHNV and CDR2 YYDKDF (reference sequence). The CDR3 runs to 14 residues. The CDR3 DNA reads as TGTGCCACCAGCAATCTCAGGGCCTCAGGGCCCCAGCATTTT. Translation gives CATSNLRASGPQHF.

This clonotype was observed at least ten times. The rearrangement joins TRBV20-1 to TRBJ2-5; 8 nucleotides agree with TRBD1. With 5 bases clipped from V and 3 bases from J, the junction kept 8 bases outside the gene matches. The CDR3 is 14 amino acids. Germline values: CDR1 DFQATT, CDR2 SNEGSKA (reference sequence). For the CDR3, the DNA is TGCAGTGCTGGGCGATGGACAGGGAAAGAGACCCAGTACTTC. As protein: CSAGRWTGKETQYF.

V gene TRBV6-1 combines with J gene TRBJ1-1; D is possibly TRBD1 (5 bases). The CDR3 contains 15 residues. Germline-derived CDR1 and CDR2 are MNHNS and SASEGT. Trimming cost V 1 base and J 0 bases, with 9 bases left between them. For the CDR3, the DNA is TGTGCCAGCAGTGAAGGGGACTTATTGAACACTGAAGCTTTCTTT. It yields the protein CASSEGDLLNTEAFF.

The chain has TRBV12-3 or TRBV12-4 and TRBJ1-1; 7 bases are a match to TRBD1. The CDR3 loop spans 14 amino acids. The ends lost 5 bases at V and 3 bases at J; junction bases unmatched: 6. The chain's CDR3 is CASSPRDSYTEAFF. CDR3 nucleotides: TGTGCCAGCAGTCCGAGGGACAGTTACACTGAAGCTTTCTTT.

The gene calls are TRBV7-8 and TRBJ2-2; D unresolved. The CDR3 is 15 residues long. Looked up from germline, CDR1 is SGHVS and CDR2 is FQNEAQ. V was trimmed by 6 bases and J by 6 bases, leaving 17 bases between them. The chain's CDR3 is CASSPELPGAGELFF. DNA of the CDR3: TGTGCCAGCAGTCCCGAGCTACCTGGGGCCGGGGAGCTGTTTTTT.

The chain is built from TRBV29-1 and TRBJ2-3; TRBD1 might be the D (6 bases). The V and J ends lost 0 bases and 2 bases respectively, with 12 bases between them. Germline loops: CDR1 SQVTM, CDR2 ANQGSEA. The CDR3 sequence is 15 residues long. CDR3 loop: CSVEDRRGFTDTQYF. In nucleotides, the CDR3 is TGCAGCGTTGAAGATAGAAGGGGGTTCACAGATACGCAGTATTTT.

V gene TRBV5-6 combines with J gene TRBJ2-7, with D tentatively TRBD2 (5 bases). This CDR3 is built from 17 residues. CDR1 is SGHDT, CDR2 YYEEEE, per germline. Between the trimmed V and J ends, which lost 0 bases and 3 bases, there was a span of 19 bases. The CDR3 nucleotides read TGTGCCAGCAGCTTGGTCGTTCGGACGACTATTAACTACGAGCAGTACTTC. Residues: CASSLVVRTTINYEQYF.

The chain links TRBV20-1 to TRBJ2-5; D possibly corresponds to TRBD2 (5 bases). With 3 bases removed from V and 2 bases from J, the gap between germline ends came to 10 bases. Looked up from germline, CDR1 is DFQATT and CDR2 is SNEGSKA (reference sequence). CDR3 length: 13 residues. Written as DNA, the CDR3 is TGCAGTGCTAGGTCCAGCGGACAAGAGACCCAGTACTTC. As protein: CSARSSGQETQYF.

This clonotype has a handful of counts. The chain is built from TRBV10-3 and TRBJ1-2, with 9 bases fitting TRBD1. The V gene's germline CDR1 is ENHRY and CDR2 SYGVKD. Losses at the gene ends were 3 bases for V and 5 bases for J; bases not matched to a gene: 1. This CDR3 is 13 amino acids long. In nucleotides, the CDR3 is TGTGCCATCAGTGATGGGACAGGGTATGGCTACACCTTC. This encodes CAISDGTGYGYTF.

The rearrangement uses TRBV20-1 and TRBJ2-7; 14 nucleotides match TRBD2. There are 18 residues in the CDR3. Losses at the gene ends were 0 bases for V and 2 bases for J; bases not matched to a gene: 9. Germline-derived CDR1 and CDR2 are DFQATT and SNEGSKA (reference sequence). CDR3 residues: CSARDTQGLAGVPYEQYF. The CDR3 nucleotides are TGCAGTGCTAGAGATACCCAGGGACTAGCGGGAGTACCCTACGAGCAGTACTTC.

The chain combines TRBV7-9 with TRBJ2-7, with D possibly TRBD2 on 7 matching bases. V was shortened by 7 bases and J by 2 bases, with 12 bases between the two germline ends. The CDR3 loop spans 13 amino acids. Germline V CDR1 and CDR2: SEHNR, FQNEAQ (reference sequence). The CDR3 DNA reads TGTGCCAGCAAGGGGGGGGGAACCTACGAGCAGTACTTC. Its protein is CASKGGGTYEQYF.

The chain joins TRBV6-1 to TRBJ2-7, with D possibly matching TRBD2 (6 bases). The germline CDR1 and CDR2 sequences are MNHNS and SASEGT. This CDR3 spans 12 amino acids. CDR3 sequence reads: CASGYWGYEQYF. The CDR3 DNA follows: TGTGCGAGCGGGTACTGGGGCTACGAGCAGTACTTC.

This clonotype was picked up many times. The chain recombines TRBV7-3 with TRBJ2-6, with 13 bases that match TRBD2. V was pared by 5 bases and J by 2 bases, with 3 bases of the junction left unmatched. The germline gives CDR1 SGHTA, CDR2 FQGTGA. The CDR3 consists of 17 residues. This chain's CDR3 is CASSMTSGRTGANVLTF. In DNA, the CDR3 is TGTGCCAGCAGCATGACTAGCGGGAGGACTGGGGCCAACGTCCTGACTTTC.

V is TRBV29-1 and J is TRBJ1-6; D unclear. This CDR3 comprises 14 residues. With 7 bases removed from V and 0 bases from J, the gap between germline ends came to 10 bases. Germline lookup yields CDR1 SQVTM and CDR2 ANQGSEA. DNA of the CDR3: TGCAGCGGACTGCGGAGCTCCTATAATTCACCCCTCCACTTT. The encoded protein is CSGLRSSYNSPLHF. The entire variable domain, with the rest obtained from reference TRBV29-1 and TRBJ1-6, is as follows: SAVISQKPSRDICQRGTSLTIQCQVDSQVTMMFWYRQQPGQSLTLIATANQGSEATYESGFVIDKFPISRPNLTFSTLTVSNMSPEDSSIYLCSGLRSSYNSPLHFGNGTRLTVT.

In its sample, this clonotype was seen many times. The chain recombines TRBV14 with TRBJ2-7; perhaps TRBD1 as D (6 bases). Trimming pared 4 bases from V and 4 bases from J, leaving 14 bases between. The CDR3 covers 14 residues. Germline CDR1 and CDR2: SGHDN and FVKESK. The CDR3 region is CASSRSWGQYEQYF. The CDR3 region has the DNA TGTGCCAGCAGCCGATCATGGGGGCAGTACGAGCAGTACTTC.

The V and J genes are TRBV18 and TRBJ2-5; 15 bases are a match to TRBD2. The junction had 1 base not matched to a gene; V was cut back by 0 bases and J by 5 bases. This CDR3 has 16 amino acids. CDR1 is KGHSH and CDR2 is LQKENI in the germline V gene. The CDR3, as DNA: TGTGCCAGCTCACCACCGGGACTAGCGGGAGGTGAGACCCAGTACTTC. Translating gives CASSPPGLAGGETQYF.

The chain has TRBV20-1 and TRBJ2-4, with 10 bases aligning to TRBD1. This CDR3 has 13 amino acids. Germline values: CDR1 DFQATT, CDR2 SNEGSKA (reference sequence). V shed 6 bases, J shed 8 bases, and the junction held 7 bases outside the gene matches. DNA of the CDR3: TGCAGTGCCCAACGACAGGGGGCAGACATTCAGTACTTC. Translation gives CSAQRQGADIQYF.